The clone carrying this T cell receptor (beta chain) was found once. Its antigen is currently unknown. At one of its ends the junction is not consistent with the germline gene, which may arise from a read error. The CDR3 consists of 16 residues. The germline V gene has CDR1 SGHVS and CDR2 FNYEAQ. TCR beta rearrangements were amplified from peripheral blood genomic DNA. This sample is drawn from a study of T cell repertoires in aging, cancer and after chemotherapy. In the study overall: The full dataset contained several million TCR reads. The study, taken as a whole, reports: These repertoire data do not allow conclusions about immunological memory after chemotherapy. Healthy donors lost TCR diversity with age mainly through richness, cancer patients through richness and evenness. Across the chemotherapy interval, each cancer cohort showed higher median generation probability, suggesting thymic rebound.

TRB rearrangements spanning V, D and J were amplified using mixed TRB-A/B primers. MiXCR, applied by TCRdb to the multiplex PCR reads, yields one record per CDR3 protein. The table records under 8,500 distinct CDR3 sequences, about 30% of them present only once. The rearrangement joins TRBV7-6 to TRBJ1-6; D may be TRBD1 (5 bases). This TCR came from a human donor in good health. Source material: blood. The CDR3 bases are TGTGCCAGCAGCGCGAGGGGTAGCGCCTATAATTCACCCCTCTACTTT. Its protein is CASSARGSAYNSPLYF.